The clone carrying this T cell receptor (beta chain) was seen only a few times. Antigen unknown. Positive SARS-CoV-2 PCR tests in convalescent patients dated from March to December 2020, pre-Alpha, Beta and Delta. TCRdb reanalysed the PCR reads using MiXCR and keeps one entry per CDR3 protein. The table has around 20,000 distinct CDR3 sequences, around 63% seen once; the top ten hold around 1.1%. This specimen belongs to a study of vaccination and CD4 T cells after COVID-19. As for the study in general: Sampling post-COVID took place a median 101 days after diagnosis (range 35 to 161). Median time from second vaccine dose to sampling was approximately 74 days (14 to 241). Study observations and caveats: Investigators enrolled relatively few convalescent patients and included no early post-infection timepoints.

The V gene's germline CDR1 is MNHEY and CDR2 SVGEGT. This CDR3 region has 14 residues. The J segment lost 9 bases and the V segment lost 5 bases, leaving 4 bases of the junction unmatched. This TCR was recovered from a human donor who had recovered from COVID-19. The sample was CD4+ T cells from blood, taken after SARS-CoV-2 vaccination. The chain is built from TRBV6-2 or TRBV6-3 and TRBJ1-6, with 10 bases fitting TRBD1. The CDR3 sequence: CASSPGQGFSPLHF. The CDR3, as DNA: TGTGCCAGCAGTCCGGGACAGGGGTTTTCACCCCTCCACTTT.